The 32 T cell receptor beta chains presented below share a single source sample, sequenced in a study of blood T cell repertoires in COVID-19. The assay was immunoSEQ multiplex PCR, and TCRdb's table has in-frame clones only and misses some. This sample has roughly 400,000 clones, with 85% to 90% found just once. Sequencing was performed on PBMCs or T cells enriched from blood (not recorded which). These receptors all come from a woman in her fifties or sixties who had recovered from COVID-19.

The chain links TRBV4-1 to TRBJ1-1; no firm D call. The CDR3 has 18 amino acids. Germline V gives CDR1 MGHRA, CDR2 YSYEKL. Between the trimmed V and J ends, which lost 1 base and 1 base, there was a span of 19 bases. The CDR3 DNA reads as TGCGCCAGCAGCCAAGTGTCGCTGGTTGATGCCAGGAACACTGAAGCTTTCTTT. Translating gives CASSQVSLVDARNTEAFF.

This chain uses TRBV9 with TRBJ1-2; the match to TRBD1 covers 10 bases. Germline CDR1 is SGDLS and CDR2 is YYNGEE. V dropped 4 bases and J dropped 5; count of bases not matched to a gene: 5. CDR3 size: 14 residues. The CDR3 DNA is TGTGCCAGCAGCTCTGGGACAGGGGAGTATGGCTACACCTTC. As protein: CASSSGTGEYGYTF. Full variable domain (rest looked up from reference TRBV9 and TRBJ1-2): DSGVTQTPKHLITATGQRVTLRCSPRSGDLSVYWYQQSLDQGLQFLIQYYNGEERAKGNILERFSAQQFPDLHSELNLSSLELGDSALYFCASSSGTGEYGYTFGSGTRLTVV.

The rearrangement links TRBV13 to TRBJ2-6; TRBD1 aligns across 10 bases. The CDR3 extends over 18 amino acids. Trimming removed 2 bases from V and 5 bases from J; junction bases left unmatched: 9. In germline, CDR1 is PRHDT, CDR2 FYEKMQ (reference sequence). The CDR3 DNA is TGTGCCAGCAGCTTAAGGACAGGGGGTCAACGCTGGGCCAACGTCCTGACTTTC. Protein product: CASSLRTGGQRWANVLTF.

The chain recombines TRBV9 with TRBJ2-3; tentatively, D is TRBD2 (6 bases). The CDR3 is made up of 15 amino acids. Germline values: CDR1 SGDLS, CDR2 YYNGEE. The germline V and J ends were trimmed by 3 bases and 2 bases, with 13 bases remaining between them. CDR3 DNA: TGTGCCAGCAGCGAGAGGAGCGGGTCCACAGATACGCAGTATTTT. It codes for CASSERSGSTDTQYF.

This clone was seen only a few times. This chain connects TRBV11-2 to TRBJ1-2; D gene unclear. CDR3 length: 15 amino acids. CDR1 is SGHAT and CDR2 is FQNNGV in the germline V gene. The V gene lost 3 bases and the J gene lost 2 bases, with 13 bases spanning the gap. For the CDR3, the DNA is TGTGCCAGCAGCTTTCCGGTGACAAAGAACTATGGCTACACCTTC. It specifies CASSFPVTKNYGYTF. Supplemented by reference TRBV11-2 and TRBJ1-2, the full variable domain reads EAGVAQSPRYKIIEKRQSVAFWCNPISGHATLYWYQQILGQGPKLLIQFQNNGVVDDSQLPKDRFSAERLKGVDSTLKIQPAKLEDSAVYLCASSFPVTKNYGYTFGSGTRLTVV.

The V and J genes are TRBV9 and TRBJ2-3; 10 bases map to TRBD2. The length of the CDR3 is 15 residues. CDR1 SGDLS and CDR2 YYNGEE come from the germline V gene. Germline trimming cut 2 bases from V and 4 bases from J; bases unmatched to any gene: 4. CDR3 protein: CASSVSGGHADTQYF. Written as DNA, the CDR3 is TGTGCCAGCAGCGTTAGCGGGGGGCATGCAGATACGCAGTATTTT.

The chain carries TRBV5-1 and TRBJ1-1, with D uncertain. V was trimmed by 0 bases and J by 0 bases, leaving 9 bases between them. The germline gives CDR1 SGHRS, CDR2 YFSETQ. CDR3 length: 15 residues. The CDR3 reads CASSLDGNLNTEAFF. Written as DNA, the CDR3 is TGCGCCAGCAGCTTGGACGGGAATTTGAACACTGAAGCTTTCTTT.

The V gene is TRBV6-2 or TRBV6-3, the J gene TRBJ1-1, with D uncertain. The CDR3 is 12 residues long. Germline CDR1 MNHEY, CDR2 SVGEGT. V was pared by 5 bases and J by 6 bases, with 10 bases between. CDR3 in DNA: TGTGCCAGCAGTCTAAGCCTTTCTGAAGCTTTCTTT. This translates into CASSLSLSEAFF.

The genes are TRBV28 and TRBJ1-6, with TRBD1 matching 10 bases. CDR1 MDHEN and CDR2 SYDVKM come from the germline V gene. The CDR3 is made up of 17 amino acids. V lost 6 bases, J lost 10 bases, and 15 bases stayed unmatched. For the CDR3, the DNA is TGTGCCAGCAGCTCCCCTACCTGGACAGGGGGAAACTCACCCCTCCACTTT. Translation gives CASSSPTWTGGNSPLHF.

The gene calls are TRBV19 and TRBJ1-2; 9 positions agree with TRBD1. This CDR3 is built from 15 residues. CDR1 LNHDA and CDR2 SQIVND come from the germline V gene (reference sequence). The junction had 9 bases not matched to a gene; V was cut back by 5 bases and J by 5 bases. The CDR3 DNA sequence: TGTGCCAGTAGTCGTCCCGGGACAGGGTGGTATGGCTACACCTTC. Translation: CASSRPGTGWYGYTF. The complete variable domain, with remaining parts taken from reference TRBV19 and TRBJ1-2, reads DGGITQSPKYLFRKEGQNVTLSCEQNLNHDAMYWYRQDPGQGLRLIYYSQIVNDFQKGDIAEGYSVSREKKESFPLTVTSAQKNPTAFYLCASSRPGTGWYGYTFGSGTRLTVV.

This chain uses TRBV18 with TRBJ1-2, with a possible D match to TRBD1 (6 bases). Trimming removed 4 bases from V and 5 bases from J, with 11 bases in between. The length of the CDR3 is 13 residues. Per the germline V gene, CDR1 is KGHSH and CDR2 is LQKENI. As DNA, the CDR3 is TGTGCCAGCTCACAAGAGGGGGGGTATGGCTACACCTTC. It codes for CASSQEGGYGYTF.

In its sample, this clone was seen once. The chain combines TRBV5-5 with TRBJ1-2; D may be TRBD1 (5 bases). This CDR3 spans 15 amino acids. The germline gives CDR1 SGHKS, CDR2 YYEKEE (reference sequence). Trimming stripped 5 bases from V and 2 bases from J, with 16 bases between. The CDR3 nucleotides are TGTGCCAGCAGACCCGCAGGCGGGGGAAACTATGGCTACACCTTC. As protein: CASRPAGGGNYGYTF.

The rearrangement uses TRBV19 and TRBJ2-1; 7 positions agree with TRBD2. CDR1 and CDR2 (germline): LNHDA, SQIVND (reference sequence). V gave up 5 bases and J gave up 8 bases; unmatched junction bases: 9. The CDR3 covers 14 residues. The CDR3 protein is CASSPPTSTDEQFF. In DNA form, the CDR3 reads TGTGCCAGTAGTCCCCCGACTAGCACGGATGAGCAGTTCTTC.

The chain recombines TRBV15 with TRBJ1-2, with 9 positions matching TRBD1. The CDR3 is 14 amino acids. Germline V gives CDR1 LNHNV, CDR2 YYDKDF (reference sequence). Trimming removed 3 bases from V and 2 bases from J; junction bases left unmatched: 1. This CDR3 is CATSRDRGNYGYTF. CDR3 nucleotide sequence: TGTGCCACCAGCAGGGACAGGGGAAACTATGGCTACACCTTC.

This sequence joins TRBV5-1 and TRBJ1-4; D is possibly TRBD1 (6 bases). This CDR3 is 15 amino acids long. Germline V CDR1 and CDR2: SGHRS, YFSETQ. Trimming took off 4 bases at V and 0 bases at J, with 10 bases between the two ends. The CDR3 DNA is TGCGCCAGCAGCAGGGACACACCAACTAATGAAAAACTGTTTTTT. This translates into CASSRDTPTNEKLFF.

The chain's CDR3 is CASSQPWDRYQPQHF. The CDR3 nucleotides read TGCGCCAGCAGCCAACCCTGGGACAGATATCAGCCCCAGCATTTT. The V and J genes are TRBV4-1 and TRBJ1-5, with TRBD1 matching over 7 bases. V was pared by 2 bases and J by 5 bases, with 6 bases of the junction left unmatched. Germline CDR1 reads MGHRA; CDR2 reads YSYEKL. The CDR3 loop spans 15 amino acids.

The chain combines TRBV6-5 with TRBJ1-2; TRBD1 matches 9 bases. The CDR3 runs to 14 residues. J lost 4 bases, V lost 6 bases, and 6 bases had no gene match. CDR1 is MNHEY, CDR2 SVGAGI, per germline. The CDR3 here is CASRTGGRGYGYTF. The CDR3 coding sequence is TGTGCCAGCAGAACAGGGGGCCGGGGCTATGGCTACACCTTC.

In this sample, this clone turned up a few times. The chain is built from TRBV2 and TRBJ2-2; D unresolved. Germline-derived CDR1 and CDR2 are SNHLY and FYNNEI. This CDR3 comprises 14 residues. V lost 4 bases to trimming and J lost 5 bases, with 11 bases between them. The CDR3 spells CASSVTHGTGELFF. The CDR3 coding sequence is TGTGCCAGCAGTGTTACTCACGGTACCGGGGAGCTGTTTTTT.

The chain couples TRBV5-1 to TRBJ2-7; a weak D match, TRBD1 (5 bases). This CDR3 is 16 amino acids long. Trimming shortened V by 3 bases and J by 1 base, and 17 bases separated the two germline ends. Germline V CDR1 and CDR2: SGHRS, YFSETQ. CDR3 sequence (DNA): TGCGCCAGCAGCTCCATCACGGGCAGGGTGTCCTACGAGCAGTACTTC. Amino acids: CASSSITGRVSYEQYF.

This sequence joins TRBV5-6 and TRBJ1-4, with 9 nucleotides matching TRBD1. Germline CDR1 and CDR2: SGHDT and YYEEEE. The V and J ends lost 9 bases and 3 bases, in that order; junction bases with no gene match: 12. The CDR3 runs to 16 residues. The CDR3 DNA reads TGTGCCACCTCTGCCGGACAGGGGAAGCCTAATGAAAAACTGTTTTTT. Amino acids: CATSAGQGKPNEKLFF.

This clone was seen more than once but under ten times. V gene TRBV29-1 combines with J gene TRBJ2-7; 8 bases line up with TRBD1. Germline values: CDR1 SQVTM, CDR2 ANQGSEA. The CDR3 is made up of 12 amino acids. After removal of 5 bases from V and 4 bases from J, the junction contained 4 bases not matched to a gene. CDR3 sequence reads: CSVCTGGYEQYF. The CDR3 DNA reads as TGCAGCGTTTGTACAGGGGGTTACGAGCAGTACTTC.

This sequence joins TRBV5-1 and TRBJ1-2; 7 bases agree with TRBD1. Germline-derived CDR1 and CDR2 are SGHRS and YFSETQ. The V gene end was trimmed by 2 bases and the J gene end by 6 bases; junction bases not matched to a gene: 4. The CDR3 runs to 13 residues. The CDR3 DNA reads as TGCGCCAGCAGCTTCAGGGGGGCTGATGGCTACACCTTC. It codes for CASSFRGADGYTF.

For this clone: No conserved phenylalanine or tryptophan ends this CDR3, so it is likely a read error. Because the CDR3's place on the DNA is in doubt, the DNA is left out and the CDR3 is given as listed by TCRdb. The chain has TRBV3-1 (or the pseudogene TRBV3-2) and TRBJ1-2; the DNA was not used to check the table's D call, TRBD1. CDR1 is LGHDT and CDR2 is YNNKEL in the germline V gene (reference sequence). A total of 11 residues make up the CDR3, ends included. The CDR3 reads CASSPRQGHGL.

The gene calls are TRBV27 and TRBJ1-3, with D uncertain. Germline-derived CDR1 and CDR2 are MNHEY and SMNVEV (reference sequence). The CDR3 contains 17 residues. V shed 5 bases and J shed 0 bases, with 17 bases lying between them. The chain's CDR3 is CASSPTPSLTSGNTIYF. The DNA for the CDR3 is TGTGCCAGCAGTCCCACCCCTTCGCTAACCTCTGGAAACACCATATATTTT.

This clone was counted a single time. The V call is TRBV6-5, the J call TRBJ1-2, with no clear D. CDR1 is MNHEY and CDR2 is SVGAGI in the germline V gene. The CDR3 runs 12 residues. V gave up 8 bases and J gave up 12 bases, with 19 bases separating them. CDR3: CASGRTAALHTF. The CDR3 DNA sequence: TGTGCCAGCGGGAGGACCGCAGCATTGCACACCTTC.

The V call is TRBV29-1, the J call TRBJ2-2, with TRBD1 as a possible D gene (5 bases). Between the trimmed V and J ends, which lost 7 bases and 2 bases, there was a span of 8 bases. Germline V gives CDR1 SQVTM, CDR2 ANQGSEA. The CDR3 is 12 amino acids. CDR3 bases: TGCAGCGCTGACAGAAACACCGGGGAGCTGTTTTTT. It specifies CSADRNTGELFF.

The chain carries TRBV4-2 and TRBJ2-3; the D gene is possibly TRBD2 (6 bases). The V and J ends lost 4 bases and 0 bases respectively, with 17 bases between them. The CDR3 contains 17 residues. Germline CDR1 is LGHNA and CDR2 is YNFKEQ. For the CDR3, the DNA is TGTGCCAGCAGCCTAGCGGTGACATATACTAGCACAGATACGCAGTATTTT. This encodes CASSLAVTYTSTDTQYF.

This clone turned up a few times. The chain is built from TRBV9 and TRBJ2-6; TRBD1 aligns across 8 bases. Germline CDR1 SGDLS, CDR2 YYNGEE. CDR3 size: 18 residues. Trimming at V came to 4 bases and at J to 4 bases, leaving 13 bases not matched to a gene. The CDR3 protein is CASSKEVAGGFGANVLTF. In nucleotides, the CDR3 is TGTGCCAGCAGCAAGGAAGTGGCAGGGGGCTTCGGGGCCAACGTCCTGACTTTC. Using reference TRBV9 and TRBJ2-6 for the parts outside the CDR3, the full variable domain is DSGVTQTPKHLITATGQRVTLRCSPRSGDLSVYWYQQSLDQGLQFLIQYYNGEERAKGNILERFSAQQFPDLHSELNLSSLELGDSALYFCASSKEVAGGFGANVLTFGAGSRLTVL.

The CDR3 loop reads CASIPTSGNTIYF. CDR3 nucleotides: TGTGCCAGCATTCCGACATCAGGAAACACCATATATTTT. The gene calls are TRBV6-5 and TRBJ1-3; D gene uncertain. Germline V gene sequence: CDR1 MNHEY, CDR2 SVGAGI. Trimming took 7 bases from V and 4 from J, leaving 11 bases between them. This CDR3 is built from 13 residues.

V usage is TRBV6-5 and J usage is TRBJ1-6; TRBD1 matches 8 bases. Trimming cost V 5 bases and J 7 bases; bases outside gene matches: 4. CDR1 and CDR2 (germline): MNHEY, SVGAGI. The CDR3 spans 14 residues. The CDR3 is CASSHGQGNSPLHF. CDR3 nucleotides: TGTGCCAGCAGTCATGGACAGGGAAATTCACCCCTCCACTTT.

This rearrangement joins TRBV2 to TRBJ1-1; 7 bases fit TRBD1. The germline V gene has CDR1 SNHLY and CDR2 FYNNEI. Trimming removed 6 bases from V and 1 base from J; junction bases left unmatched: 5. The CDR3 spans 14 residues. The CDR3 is CASSSDRRNTEAFF. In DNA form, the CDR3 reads TGTGCCAGCAGCTCGGACAGGAGGAACACTGAAGCTTTCTTT.

The CDR3 region has the DNA TGTGCCTGGAGTGTCCATCGGAATCAGCCCCAGCATTTT. Translating gives CAWSVHRNQPQHF. This rearrangement joins TRBV30 to TRBJ1-5; D not resolved. V was trimmed by 0 bases and J by 4 bases, leaving 7 bases between them. This CDR3 is built from 13 residues. The germline V gene has CDR1 GTSNPN and CDR2 SVGIG (reference sequence). The full variable domain, rest sourced from reference TRBV30 and TRBJ1-5, is SQTIHQWPATLVQPVGSPLSLECTVEGTSNPNLYWYRQAAGRGLQLLFYSVGIGQISSEVPQNLSASRPQDRQFILSSKKLLLSDSGFYLCAWSVHRNQPQHFGDGTRLSIL.